This T cell receptor (beta chain) was documented in a study of tumor and adjacent non-tumor tissue in lung cancer. A modified ARM-PCR protocol with three rounds of nested PCR amplified TCRbeta. Via MiXCR, TCRdb re-called the multiplex PCR reads, giving one row per CDR3 protein. The top ten clones hold 25% to 35% of a sample with 60,000 to 90,000 distinct CDR3 sequences, around two thirds of them seen once. CDR3 length: 14 residues. On this clonotype itself: Sequence at one end of the junction differs from germline and may be a read error.

No cell sorting was done before RNA was extracted from the tissue. Distant lung tissue was collected more than 3 cm away from the tumor edge. The sequence was obtained from a woman between 50 and 59 years old with non-small cell lung cancer. Specimen: distant non-tumor lung tissue. The rearrangement joins TRBV12-3 or TRBV12-4 to TRBJ2-1; D is unclear. CDR3 region: CASSLSPPGDEQSF. Here the CDR3 DNA reads TGTGCCAGCAGTCTTAGCCCGCCGGGTGATGAGCAGTCCTTC.